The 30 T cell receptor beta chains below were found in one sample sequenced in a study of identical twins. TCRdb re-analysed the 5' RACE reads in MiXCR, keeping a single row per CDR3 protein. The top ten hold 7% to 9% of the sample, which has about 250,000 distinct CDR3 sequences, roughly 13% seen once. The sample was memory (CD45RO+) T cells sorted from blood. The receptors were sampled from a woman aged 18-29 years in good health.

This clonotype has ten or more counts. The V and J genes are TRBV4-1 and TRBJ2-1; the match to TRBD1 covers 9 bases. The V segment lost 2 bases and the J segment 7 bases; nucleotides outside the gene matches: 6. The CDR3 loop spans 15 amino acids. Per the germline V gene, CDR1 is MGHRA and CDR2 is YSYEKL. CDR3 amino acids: CASSQSRDRDNEQFF. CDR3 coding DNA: TGCGCCAGCAGCCAATCCCGGGACAGGGATAATGAGCAGTTCTTC.

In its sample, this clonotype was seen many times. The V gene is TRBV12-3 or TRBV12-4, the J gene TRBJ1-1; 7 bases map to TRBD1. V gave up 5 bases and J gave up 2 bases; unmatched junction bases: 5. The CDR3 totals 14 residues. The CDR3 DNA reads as TGTGCCAGCAGTCTTGGACAGGCAAACACTGAAGCTTTCTTT. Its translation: CASSLGQANTEAFF.

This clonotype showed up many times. CDR3 amino acids: CASRGLAGYNEQFF. CDR3 coding DNA: TGTGCCAGCAGGGGACTAGCGGGCTACAATGAGCAGTTCTTC. The chain employs TRBV6-2 or TRBV6-3 and TRBJ2-1; TRBD2 aligns across 12 bases. V was pared by 6 bases and J by 3 bases, with 0 bases of the junction left unmatched. The CDR3 is 14 residues long. Germline V gives CDR1 MNHEY, CDR2 SVGEGT.

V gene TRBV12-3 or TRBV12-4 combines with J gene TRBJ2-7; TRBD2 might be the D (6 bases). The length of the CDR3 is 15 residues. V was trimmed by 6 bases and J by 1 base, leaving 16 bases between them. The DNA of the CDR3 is TGTGCCAGCAGGCCCCGGGGGACCCCATCCTACGAGCAGTACTTC. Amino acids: CASRPRGTPSYEQYF.

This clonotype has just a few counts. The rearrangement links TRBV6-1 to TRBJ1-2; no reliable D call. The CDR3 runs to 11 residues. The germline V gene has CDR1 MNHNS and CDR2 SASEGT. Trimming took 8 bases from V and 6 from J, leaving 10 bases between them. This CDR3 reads CASSSSHGYTF. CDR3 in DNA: TGTGCCAGCTCTAGCAGTCATGGCTACACCTTC.

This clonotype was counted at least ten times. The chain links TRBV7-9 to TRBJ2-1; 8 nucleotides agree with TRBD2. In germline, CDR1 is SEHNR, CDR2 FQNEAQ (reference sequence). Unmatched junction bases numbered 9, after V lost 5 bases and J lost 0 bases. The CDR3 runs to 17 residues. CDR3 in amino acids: CASSLTLTSDSYNEQFF. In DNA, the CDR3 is TGTGCCAGCAGCCTAACATTGACTAGCGACTCCTACAATGAGCAGTTCTTC. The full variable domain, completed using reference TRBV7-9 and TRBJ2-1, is DTGVSQNPRHKITKRGQNVTFRCDPISEHNRLYWYRQTLGQGPEFLTYFQNEAQLEKSRLLSDRFSAERPKGSFSTLEIQRTEQGDSAMYLCASSLTLTSDSYNEQFFGPGTRLTVL.

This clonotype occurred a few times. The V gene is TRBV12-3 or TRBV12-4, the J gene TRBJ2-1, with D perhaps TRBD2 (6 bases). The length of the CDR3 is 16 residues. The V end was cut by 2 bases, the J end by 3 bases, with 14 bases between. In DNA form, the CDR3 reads TGTGCCAGCAGTTTATTTGCCGGGGGTTTCTACAATGAGCAGTTCTTC. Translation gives CASSLFAGGFYNEQFF.

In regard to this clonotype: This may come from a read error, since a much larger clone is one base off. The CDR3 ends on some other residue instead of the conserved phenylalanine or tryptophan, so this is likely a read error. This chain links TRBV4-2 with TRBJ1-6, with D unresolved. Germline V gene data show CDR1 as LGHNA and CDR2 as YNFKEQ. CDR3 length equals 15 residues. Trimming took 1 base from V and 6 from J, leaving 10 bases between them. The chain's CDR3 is CASSQARRLNSPLHI. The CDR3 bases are TGTGCCAGCAGCCAAGCGCGGCGGCTTAATTCACCCCTCCACATT.

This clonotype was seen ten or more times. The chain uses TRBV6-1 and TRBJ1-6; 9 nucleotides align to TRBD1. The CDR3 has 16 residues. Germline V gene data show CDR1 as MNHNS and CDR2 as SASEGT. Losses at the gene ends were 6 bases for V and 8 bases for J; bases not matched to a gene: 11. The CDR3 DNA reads TGTGCCAGCAGCCCTATACCGGGACAGGGCCATTCACCCCTCCACTTT. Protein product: CASSPIPGQGHSPLHF.

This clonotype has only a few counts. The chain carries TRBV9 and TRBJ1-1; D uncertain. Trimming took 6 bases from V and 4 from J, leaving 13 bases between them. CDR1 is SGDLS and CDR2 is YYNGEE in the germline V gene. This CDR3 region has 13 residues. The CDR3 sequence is CASTPSGFTEAFF. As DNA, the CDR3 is TGTGCCAGCACCCCGTCGGGGTTCACTGAAGCTTTCTTT.

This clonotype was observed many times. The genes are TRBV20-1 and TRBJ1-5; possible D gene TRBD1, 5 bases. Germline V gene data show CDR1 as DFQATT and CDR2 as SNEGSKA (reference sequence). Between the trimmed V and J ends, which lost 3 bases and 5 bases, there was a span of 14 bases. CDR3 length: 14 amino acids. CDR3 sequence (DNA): TGCAGTGCTAGCGTGGGGGAAGACTATCAGCCCCAGCATTTT. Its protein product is CSASVGEDYQPQHF.

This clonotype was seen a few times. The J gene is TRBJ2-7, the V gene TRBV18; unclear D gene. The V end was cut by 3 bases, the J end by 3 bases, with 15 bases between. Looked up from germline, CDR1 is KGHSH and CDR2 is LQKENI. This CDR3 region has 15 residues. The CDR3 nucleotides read TGTGCCAGCTCACCGGGCAGCCTGATCCTCTACGAGCAGTACTTC. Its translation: CASSPGSLILYEQYF.

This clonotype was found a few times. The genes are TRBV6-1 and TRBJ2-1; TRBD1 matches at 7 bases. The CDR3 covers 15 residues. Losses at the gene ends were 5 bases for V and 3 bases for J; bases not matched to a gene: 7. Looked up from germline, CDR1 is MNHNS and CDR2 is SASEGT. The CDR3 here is CASSKGQSFYNEQFF. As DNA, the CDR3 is TGTGCCAGCAGTAAGGGACAGTCCTTCTACAATGAGCAGTTCTTC.

This CDR3 reads CASSEMGRVYGYTF. CDR3 nucleotides: TGTGCCAGCAGTGAGATGGGGAGGGTGTATGGCTACACCTTC. The V gene is TRBV2, the J gene TRBJ1-2; D is unclear. Trimming cost V 3 bases and J 5 bases, with 13 bases left between them. Germline lookup yields CDR1 SNHLY and CDR2 FYNNEI. The CDR3 has 14 amino acids.

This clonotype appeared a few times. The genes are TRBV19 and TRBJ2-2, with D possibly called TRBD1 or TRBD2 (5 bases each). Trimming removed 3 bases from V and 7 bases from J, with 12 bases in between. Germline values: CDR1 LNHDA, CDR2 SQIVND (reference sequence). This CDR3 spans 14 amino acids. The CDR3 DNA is TGTGCCAGTAGTATGAGTGGGACGGTCGGGGAGCTGTTTTTT. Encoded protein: CASSMSGTVGELFF.

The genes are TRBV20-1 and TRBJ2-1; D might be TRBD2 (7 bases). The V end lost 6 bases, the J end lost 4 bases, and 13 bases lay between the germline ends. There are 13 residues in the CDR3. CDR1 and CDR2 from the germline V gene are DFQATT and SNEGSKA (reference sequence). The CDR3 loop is CSAGGGAYNEQFF. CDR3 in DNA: TGCAGTGCGGGTGGGGGGGCATACAATGAGCAGTTCTTC.

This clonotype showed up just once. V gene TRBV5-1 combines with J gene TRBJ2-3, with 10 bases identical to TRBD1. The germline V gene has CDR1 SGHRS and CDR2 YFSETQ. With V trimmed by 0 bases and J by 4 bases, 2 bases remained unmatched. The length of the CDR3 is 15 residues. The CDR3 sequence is CASSLGQGASDTQYF. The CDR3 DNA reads TGCGCCAGCAGCTTGGGACAGGGGGCTTCAGATACGCAGTATTTT.

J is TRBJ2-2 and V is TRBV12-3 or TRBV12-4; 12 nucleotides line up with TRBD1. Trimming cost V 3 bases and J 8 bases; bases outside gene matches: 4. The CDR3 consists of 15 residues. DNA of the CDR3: TGTGCCAGCAGTTTGGGACAGGGGGCAGGGGGGGAGCTGTTTTTT. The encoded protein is CASSLGQGAGGELFF.

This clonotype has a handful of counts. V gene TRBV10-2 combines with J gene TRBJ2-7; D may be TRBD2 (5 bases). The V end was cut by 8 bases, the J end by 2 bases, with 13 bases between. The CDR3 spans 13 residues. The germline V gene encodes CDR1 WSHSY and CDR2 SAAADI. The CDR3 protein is CASSRTEAYEQYF. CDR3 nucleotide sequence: TGCGCCAGCTCCCGGACGGAGGCCTACGAGCAGTACTTC.

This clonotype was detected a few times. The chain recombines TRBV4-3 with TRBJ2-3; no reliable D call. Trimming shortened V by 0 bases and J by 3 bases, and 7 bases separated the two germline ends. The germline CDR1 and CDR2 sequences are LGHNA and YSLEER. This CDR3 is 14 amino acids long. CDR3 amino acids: CASSQDRRTDTQYF. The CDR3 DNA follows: TGCGCCAGCAGCCAAGATAGGCGGACAGATACGCAGTATTTT.

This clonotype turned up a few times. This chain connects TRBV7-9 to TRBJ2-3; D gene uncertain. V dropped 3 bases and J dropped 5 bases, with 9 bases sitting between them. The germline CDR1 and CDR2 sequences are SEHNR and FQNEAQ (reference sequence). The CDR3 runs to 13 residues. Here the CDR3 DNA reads TGTGCCAGCAGCTTGGTCCTTGGAGATACGCAGTATTTT. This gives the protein CASSLVLGDTQYF.

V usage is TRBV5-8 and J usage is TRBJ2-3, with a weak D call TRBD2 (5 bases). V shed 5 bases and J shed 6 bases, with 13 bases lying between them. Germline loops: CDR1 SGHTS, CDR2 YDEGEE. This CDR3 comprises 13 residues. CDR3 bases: TGTGCCAGCAGGATGGACGGGGTTGATACGCAGTATTTT. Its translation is CASRMDGVDTQYF.

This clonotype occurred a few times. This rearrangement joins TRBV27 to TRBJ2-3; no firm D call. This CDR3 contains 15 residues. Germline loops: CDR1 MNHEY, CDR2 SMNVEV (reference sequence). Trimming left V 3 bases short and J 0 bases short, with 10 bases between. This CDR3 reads CASSFQRPSTDTQYF. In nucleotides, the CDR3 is TGTGCCAGCAGTTTCCAGCGACCGAGCACAGATACGCAGTATTTT.

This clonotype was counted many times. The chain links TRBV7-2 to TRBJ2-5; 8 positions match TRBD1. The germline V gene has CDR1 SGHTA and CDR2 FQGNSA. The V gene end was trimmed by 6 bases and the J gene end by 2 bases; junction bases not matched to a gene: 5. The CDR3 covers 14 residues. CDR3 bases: TGTGCCAGCAGTCTCGGACAGGGACAAGAGACCCAGTACTTC. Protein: CASSLGQGQETQYF.

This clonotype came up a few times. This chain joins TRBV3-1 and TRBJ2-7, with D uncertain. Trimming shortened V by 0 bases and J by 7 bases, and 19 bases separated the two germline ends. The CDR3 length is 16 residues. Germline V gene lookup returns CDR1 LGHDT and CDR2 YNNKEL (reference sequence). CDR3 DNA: TGTGCCAGCAGCCAAGATCTCGGTTTGGTGTTGGGTGAGCAGTACTTC. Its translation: CASSQDLGLVLGEQYF.

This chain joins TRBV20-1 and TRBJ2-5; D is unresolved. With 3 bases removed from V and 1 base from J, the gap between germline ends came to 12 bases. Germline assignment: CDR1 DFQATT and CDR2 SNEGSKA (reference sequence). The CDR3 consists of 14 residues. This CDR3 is CSARAQPIQETQYF. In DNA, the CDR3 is TGCAGTGCTAGGGCACAGCCGATCCAAGAGACCCAGTACTTC.

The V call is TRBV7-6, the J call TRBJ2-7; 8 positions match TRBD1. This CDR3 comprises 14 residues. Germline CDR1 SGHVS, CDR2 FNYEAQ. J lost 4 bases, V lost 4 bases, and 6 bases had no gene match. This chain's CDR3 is CASSSPGQVYEQYF. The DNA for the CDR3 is TGTGCCAGCAGCTCACCGGGACAGGTATACGAGCAGTACTTC.

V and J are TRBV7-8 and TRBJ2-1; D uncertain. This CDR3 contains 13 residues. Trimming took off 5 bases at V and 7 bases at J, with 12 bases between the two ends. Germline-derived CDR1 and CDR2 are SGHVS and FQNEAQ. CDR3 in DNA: TGTGCCAGCAGCCCCGACGGCCGGAATGAGCAGTTCTTC. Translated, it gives CASSPDGRNEQFF.

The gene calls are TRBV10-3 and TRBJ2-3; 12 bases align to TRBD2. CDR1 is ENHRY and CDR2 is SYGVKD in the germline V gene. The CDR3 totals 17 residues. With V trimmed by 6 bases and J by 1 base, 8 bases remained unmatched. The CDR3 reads CAIRPASGGEGTDTQYF. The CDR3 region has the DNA TGTGCCATCAGGCCGGCTAGCGGGGGGGAAGGCACAGATACGCAGTATTTT.

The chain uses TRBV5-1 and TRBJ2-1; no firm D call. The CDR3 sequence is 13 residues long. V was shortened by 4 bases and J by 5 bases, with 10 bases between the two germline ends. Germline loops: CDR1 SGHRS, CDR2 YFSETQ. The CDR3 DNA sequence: TGCGCCAGCAGCCAAGGAACAGACAATGAGCAGTTCTTC. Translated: CASSQGTDNEQFF.